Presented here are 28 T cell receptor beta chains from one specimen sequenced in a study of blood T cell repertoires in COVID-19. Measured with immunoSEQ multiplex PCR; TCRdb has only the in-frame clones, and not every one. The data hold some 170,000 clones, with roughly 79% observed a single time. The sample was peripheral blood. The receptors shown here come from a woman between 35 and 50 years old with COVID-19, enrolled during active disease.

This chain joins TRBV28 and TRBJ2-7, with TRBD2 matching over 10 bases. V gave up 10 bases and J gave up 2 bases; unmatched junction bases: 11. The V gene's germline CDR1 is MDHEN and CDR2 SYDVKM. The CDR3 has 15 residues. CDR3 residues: CATYPSGSPPYEQYF. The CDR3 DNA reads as TGTGCCACGTATCCTAGCGGGAGTCCACCCTACGAGCAGTACTTC.

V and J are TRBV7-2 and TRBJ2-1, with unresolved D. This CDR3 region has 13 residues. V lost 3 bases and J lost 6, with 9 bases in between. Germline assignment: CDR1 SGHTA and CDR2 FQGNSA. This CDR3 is CASSFRAPNEQFF. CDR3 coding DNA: TGTGCCAGCAGCTTTCGCGCCCCCAATGAGCAGTTCTTC.

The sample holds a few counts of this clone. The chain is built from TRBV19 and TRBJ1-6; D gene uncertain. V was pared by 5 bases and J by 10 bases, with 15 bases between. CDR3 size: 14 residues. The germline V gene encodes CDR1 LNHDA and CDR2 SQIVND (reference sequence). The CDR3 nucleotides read TGTGCCAGTAGTTCAGTGCATGAGGTGTCACCCCTCCACTTT. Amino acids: CASSSVHEVSPLHF.

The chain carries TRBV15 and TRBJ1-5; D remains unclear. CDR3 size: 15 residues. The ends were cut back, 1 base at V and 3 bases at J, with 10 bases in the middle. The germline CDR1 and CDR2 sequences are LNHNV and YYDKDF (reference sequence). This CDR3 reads CATSRGGWVNQPQHF. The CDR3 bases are TGTGCCACCAGCAGAGGAGGGTGGGTCAATCAGCCCCAGCATTTT.

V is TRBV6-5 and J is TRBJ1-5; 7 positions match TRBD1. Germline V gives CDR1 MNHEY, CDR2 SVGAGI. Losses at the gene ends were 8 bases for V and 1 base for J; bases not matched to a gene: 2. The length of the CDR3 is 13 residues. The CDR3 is CASCRGSNQPQHF. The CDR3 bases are TGTGCCAGCTGCAGGGGGAGCAATCAGCCCCAGCATTTT.

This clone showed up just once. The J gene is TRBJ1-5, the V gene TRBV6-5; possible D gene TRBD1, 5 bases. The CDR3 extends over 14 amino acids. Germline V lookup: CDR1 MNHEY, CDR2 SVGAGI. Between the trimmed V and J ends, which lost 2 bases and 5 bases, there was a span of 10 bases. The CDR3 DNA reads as TGTGCCAGCAGTTACGGGGCAGCCTATCAGCCCCAGCATTTT. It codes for CASSYGAAYQPQHF.

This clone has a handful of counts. The CDR3 region has the DNA TGTGCCACCAGTGCAAGGACAGGGAAGAACGAGCAGTACGTC. It translates to CATSARTGKNEQYV. This chain connects TRBV24-1 to TRBJ2-7; the match to TRBD1 covers 8 bases. Germline V lookup: CDR1 KGHDR, CDR2 SFDVKD. This CDR3 is 14 amino acids long. Trimming removed 5 bases from V and 5 bases from J; junction bases left unmatched: 7.

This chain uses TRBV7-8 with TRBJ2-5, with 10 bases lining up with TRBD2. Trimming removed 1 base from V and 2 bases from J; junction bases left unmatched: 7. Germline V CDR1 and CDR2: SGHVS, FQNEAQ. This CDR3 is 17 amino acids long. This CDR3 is CASSLVPSGGPQETQYF. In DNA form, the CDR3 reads TGTGCCAGCAGCTTAGTTCCTAGCGGGGGACCACAAGAGACCCAGTACTTC.

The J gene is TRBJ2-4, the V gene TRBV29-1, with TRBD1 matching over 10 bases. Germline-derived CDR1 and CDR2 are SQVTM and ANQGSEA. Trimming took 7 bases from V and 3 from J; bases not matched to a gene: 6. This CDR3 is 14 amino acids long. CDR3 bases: TGCAGCGGTCTGACAGGGGGCGTCAAAAACATTCAGTACTTC. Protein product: CSGLTGGVKNIQYF.

Here the CDR3 reads CSASGLKTDTQYF. In nucleotides, the CDR3 is TGCAGTGCTAGTGGGCTGAAGACAGATACGCAGTATTTT. The chain recombines TRBV20-1 with TRBJ2-3; D is ambiguous. V lost 3 bases, J lost 3 bases, and 10 bases lay in between. CDR1 is DFQATT, CDR2 SNEGSKA, per germline (reference sequence). The CDR3 totals 13 residues.

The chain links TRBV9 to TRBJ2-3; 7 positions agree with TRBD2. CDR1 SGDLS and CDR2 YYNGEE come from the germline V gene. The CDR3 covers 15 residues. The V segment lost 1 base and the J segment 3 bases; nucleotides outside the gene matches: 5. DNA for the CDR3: TGTGCCAGCAGCGTATCCAGCGGGGCGACAGATACGCAGTATTTT. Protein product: CASSVSSGATDTQYF.

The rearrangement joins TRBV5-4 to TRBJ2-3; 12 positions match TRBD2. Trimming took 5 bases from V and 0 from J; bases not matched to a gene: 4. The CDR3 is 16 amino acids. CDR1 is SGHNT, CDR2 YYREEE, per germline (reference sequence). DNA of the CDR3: TGTGCCAGCAGTCCTAGCGGGGGGGTTAGCACAGATACGCAGTATTTT. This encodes CASSPSGGVSTDTQYF.

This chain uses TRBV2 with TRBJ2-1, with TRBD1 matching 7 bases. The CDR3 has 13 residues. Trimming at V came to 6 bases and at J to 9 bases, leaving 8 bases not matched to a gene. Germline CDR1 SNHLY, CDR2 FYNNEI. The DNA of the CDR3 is TGTGCCAGCAGCGATAACAGGGGCGGTGAGCAGTTCTTC. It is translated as CASSDNRGGEQFF.

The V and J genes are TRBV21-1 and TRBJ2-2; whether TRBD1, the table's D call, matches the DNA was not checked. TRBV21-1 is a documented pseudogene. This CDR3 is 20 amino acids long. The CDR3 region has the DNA TGTGCCAGCAGCCCAGGGGAAGCGGGAAGGGACAGGGGGCTCTCCGGGGAGCTGTTTTTT. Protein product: CASSPGEAGRDRGLSGELFF.

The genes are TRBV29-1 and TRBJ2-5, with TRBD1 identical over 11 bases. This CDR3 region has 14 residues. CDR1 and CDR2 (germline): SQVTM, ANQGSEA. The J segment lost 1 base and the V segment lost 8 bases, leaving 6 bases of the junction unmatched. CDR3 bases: TGCAGCATGGACAGGGGGCCGGGCCAAGAGACCCAGTACTTC. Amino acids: CSMDRGPGQETQYF.

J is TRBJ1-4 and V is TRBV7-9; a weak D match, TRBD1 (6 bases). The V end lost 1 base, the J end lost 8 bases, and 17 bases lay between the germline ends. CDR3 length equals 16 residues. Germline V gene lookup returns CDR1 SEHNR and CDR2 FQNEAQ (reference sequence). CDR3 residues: CASSLGLNRVGEKLFF. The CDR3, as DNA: TGTGCCAGCAGCTTAGGGCTTAACAGGGTGGGAGAAAAACTGTTTTTT.

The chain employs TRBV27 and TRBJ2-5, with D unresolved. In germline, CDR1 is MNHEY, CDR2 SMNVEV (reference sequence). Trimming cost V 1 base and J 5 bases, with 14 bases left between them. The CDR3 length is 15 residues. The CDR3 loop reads CASSLYPGPWETQYF. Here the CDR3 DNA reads TGTGCCAGCAGTTTATACCCGGGTCCTTGGGAGACCCAGTACTTC.

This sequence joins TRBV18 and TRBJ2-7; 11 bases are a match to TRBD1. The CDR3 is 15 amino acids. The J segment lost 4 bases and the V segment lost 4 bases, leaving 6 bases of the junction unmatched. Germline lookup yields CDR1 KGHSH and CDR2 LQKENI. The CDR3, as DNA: TGTGCCAGCTCACTACAGGGGGACAGGGGGTACGAGCAGTACTTC. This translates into CASSLQGDRGYEQYF.

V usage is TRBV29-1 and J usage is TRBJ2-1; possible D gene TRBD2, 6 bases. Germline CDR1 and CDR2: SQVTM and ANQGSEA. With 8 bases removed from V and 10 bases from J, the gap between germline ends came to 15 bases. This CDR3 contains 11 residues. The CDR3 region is CSIVARGEQFF. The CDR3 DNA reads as TGCAGCATAGTGGCCCGGGGGGAGCAGTTCTTC.

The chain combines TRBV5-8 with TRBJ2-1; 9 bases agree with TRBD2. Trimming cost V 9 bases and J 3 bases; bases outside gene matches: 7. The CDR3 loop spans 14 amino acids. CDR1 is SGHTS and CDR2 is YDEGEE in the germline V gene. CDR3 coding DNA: TGTGCCACCCGCAGTAGCGGGAGCTACAATGAGCAGTTCTTC. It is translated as CATRSSGSYNEQFF.

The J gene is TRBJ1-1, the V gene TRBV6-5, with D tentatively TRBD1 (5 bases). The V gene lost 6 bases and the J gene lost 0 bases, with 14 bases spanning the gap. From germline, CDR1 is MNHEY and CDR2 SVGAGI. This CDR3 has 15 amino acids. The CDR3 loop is CASRHGAAMNTEAFF. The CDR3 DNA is TGTGCCAGCAGACATGGGGCGGCCATGAACACTGAAGCTTTCTTT.

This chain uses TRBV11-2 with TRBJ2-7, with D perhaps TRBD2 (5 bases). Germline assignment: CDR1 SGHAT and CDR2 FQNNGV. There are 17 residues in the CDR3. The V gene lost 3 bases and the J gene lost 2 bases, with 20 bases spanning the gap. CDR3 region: CASSFLRFGGPPYEQYF. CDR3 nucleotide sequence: TGTGCCAGCAGCTTCCTTAGGTTCGGAGGTCCTCCCTACGAGCAGTACTTC.

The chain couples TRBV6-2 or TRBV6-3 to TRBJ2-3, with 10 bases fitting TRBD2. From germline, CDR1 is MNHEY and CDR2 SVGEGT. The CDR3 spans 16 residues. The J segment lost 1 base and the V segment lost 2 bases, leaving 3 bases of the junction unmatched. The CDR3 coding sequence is TGTGCCAGCAGTTACCAGCGGGGGGGCCGCACAGATACGCAGTATTTT. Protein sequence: CASSYQRGGRTDTQYF.

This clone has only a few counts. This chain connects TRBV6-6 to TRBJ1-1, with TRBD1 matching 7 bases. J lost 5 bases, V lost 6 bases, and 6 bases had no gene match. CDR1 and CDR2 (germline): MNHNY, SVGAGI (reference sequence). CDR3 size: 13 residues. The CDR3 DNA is TGTGCCAGCAGCCCAACAGGGGATACTGAAGCTTTCTTT. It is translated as CASSPTGDTEAFF.

This CDR3 reads CASSTPGQGAEAFF. The CDR3 DNA reads as TGTGCCAGCAGCACCCCGGGACAGGGGGCTGAAGCTTTCTTT. The chain employs TRBV7-2 and TRBJ1-1, with TRBD1 matching 11 bases. Germline V gives CDR1 SGHTA, CDR2 FQGNSA. V was pared by 5 bases and J by 6 bases, with 5 bases of the junction left unmatched. The CDR3 sequence is 14 residues long.

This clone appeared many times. The CDR3 is CASERGPGRNSPLHF. The CDR3 DNA is TGTGCCAGTGAGAGGGGGCCTGGGAGGAATTCACCCCTCCACTTT. The chain employs TRBV19 and TRBJ1-6, with 7 bases lining up with TRBD1. Trimming took 8 bases from V and 7 from J; bases not matched to a gene: 11. CDR3 length equals 15 residues. Per the germline V gene, CDR1 is LNHDA and CDR2 is SQIVND (reference sequence).

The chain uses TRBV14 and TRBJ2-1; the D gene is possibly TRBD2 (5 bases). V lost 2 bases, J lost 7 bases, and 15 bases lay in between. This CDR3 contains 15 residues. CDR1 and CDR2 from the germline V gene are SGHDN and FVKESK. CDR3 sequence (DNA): TGTGCCAGCAGCCAACCGGGTCGGAGCGGTAATGAGCAGTTCTTC. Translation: CASSQPGRSGNEQFF.

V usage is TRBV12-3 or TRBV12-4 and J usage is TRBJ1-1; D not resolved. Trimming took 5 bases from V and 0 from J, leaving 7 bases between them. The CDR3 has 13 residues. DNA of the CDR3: TGTGCCAGCAGTCAAAGCGTGAACACTGAAGCTTTCTTT. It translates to CASSQSVNTEAFF.